This T cell receptor beta chain was obtained from a study of CXCR3-negative and CXCR3-positive naive CD8 T cells. Looking at the study overall: Overall TRB read output was 110 million to 150 million, and each library contained about 1.5 +/- 0.3 million reads. General study points: Diversity in memory CD8+ cells fell much lower than the comparably high levels seen in both naive subsets. Cryopreserved cells partially lost CXCR3 expression, and fresh PBMCs were used in most assays. Naive cells that were CXCR3-positive had more hydrophobic TRB CDR3s (compared with CXCR3-negative naive cells).

Triplicate sorts, over 250,000 cells apiece, were made for each CD8+ T cell subset. Each TRB cDNA library was prepared by 5' RACE (with UMI labels). Using the 5' RACE reads, TCRdb records one entry per CDR3 protein without DNA. The sample includes about 94,000 distinct CDR3 sequences. Germline V gene data show CDR1 as SQVTM and CDR2 as ANQGSEA. This CDR3 comprises 14 residues. As to this clonotype: Its antigen is still unknown.

This rearrangement joins TRBV29-1 to TRBJ2-7; TCRdb returns TRBD1, unconfirmable since there is no DNA. Sequencing input: naive CXCR3+ CD8+ T cells from blood. Subset described: CD45RO-CCR7+CD27+CD95- naive CD8+ T cells expressing CXCR3 (TNR3+). This receptor was obtained from a human donor in good health. Some clones in this sample may be carry-over from other donors' samples. CDR3 amino acids: CSVAASDGTYEQYF.